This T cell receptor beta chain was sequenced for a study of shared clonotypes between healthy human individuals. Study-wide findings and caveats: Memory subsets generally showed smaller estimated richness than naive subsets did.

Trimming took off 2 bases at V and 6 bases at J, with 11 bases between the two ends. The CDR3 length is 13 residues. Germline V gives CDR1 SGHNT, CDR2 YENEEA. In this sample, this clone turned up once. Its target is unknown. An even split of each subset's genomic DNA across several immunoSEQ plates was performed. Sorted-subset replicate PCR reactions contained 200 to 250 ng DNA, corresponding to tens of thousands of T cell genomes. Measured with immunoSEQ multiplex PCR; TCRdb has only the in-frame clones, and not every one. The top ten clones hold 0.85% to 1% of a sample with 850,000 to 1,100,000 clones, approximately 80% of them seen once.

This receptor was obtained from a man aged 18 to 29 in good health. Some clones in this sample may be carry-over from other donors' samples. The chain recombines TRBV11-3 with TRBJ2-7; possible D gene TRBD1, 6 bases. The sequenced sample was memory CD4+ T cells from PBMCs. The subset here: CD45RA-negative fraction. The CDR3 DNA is TGTGCCAGCAGCTTACAGGGGAAAGGCGAGCAGTACTTC. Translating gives CASSLQGKGEQYF.